What follows are 3 T cell receptor beta chains derived from one specimen sequenced in a study of blood T cell repertoires in COVID-19. Assay used: immunoSEQ multiplex PCR; TCRdb lists only in-frame clones, some missing. The sample holds about 420,000 clones, about 87% seen once. Sequenced: peripheral blood. The receptors come from a man between 18 and 29 years old with COVID-19, enrolled during active disease.

The sample holds one count of this clone. This chain uses TRBV7-2 with TRBJ2-4; D ambiguous. The CDR3 sequence is 14 residues long. The V gene's germline CDR1 is SGHTA and CDR2 FQGNSA. Trimming left V 5 bases short and J 0 bases short, with 8 bases between. The CDR3 spells CASSPPGAKNIQYF. The CDR3, as DNA: TGTGCCAGCAGCCCGCCGGGAGCCAAAAACATTCAGTACTTC.

The rearrangement links TRBV3-1 (or the pseudogene TRBV3-2) to TRBJ1-2; 7 nucleotides align to TRBD1. Germline CDR1 is LGHDT and CDR2 is YNNKEL (reference sequence). The CDR3 loop spans 14 amino acids. J gave up 4 bases and V 1 base, and 3 bases lay outside the gene matches. The CDR3, as DNA: TGTGCCAGCAGCCAAGCCCGGGACAGCTATGGCTACACCTTC. Protein product: CASSQARDSYGYTF.

V usage is TRBV6-1 and J usage is TRBJ2-7; TRBD2 aligns across 9 bases. CDR3 length: 15 residues. Per germline, CDR1 MNHNS and CDR2 SASEGT. The trim removed 1 base at V and 3 bases at J, leaving 4 bases unmatched. The CDR3 is CASSEGLAADYEQYF. CDR3 DNA sequence: TGTGCCAGCAGTGAAGGACTAGCGGCCGACTACGAGCAGTACTTC.